These T cell receptor beta chains were read from a single sample in a study of blood T cell repertoires in COVID-19. The protocol was immunoSEQ multiplex PCR, while the TCRdb copy is restricted to in-frame clones and leaves out a portion. The table has about 240,000 clones, more than 75% seen once. Sequenced sample: peripheral blood. Receptor source: a woman aged 55 to 70 with active or convalescent COVID-19. Both conserved end residues are part of each CDR3. A D gene is named only where the DNA matches it firmly. Clone size is not always given. Where it is, it says once, few, many or a class for expanded clones.

v_call: TRBV2; clone_size: .; d_call: .; j_call: TRBJ1-6; cdr3_aa: CASRLTDSPRAPLHF; cdr3_nt: TGTGCCAGCAGACTTACGGACTCTCCTCGCGCACCCCTCCACTTT
v_call: TRBV4-3; clone_size: .; d_call: TRBD1; j_call: TRBJ1-3; cdr3_aa: CASSQDGNGQGTGNTIYF; cdr3_nt: TGCGCCAGCAGCCAAGATGGTAACGGACAGGGAACTGGAAACACCATATATTTT
v_call: TRBV7-8; clone_size: .; d_call: .; j_call: TRBJ1-4; cdr3_aa: CASSLVGGVKKAKLFF; cdr3_nt: TGTGCCAGCAGCTTAGTCGGGGGGGTTAAGAAAGCAAAACTGTTTTTT
v_call: TRBV7-9; clone_size: .; d_call: TRBD1; j_call: TRBJ1-1; cdr3_aa: CASSLGQGDTEAFF; cdr3_nt: TGTGCCAGCAGCTTAGGACAGGGGGACACTGAAGCTTTCTTT
v_call: TRBV27; clone_size: once; d_call: .; j_call: TRBJ1-2; cdr3_aa: CASSLFPPQGGYGYTF; cdr3_nt: TGTGCCAGCAGTTTATTCCCCCCCCAGGGTGGCTATGGCTACACCTTC
v_call: TRBV5-3; clone_size: .; d_call: .; j_call: TRBJ1-4; cdr3_aa: CARSLAGLSNEKLFF; cdr3_nt: TGTGCCAGAAGCTTGGCCGGACTATCTAATGAAAAACTGTTTTTT
v_call: TRBV21-1; clone_size: .; d_call: .; j_call: TRBJ1-1; cdr3_aa: CATSGQTNTEAFF; cdr3_nt: TGTGCCACTTCGGGACAGACGAACACTGAAGCTTTCTTT
v_call: TRBV2; clone_size: .; d_call: TRBD1; j_call: TRBJ1-2; cdr3_aa: CASTDRGDYYGYTF; cdr3_nt: TGTGCCAGCACCGACAGGGGTGACTATTATGGCTACACCTTC
v_call: TRBV7-7; clone_size: .; d_call: .; j_call: TRBJ2-2; cdr3_aa: CASSSGSYGELFF; cdr3_nt: TGTGCTAGCAGCTCAGGATCCTACGGGGAGCTGTTTTTT
v_call: TRBV6-6; clone_size: once; d_call: TRBD1; j_call: TRBJ1-6; cdr3_aa: CASSYGTVRSPLHF; cdr3_nt: TGTGCCAGCAGTTACGGGACAGTCCGTTCACCCCTCCACTTT
v_call: TRBV9; clone_size: .; d_call: TRBD1; j_call: TRBJ2-7; cdr3_aa: CASSVGTGAREQYF; cdr3_nt: TGTGCCAGCAGCGTAGGAACAGGGGCGCGCGAGCAGTACTTC
v_call: TRBV27; clone_size: .; d_call: TRBD2; j_call: TRBJ2-1; cdr3_aa: CASRGLAGGSGQFF; cdr3_nt: TGTGCCAGCAGAGGGCTAGCGGGGGGCTCGGGGCAGTTCTTC
v_call: TRBV29-1; clone_size: .; d_call: .; j_call: TRBJ2-1; cdr3_aa: CSVPRTAPPGEQFF; cdr3_nt: TGCAGCGTTCCACGAACCGCTCCGCCAGGGGAGCAGTTCTTC
v_call: TRBV2; clone_size: .; d_call: TRBD1; j_call: TRBJ2-2; cdr3_aa: CASRADRGLTGELFF; cdr3_nt: TGTGCCAGCAGAGCCGACAGGGGATTGACCGGGGAGCTGTTTTTT
v_call: TRBV30; clone_size: .; d_call: TRBD1; j_call: TRBJ1-1; cdr3_aa: CAWTRTGNTEAFF; cdr3_nt: TGTGCCTGGACTAGGACAGGCAACACTGAAGCTTTCTTT
v_call: TRBV12-3/TRBV12-4; clone_size: .; d_call: .; j_call: TRBJ2-7; cdr3_aa: CASSLTPYGQYF; cdr3_nt: TGTGCCAGCAGTTTAACCCCCTACGGGCAGTACTTC
v_call: TRBV9; clone_size: .; d_call: .; j_call: TRBJ1-6; cdr3_aa: CASSVGGGYNSPLHF; cdr3_nt: TGTGCCAGCAGCGTAGGAGGGGGTTACAATTCACCCCTCCACTTT
v_call: TRBV30; clone_size: .; d_call: TRBD1; j_call: TRBJ2-1; cdr3_aa: CAWSEGAVYNEQFF; cdr3_nt: TGTGCCTGGAGTGAGGGGGCCGTGTACAATGAGCAGTTCTTC
v_call: TRBV7-6; clone_size: many; d_call: TRBD2; j_call: TRBJ2-2; cdr3_aa: CASSLARLAGGGTGELFF; cdr3_nt: TGTGCCAGCAGCTTAGCGCGGCTAGCGGGGGGAGGCACCGGGGAGCTGTTTTTT
v_call: TRBV7-3; clone_size: few; d_call: TRBD2; j_call: TRBJ2-5; cdr3_aa: CASSLKGSGGRETQYF; cdr3_nt: TGTGCCAGCAGCTTAAAGGGTAGCGGGGGGCGAGAGACCCAGTACTTC
v_call: TRBV3-1/TRBV3-2; clone_size: once; d_call: .; j_call: TRBJ2-7; cdr3_aa: CASSQDNGSYEQYF; cdr3_nt: TGTGCCAGCAGCCAAGATAACGGCTCCTACGAGCAGTACTTC
v_call: TRBV5-8; clone_size: .; d_call: TRBD1; j_call: TRBJ1-6; cdr3_aa: CASSLQGDSPLHF; cdr3_nt: TGTGCCAGCAGCCTACAGGGGGATTCACCCCTCCACTTT
v_call: TRBV19; clone_size: .; d_call: TRBD1; j_call: TRBJ1-4; cdr3_aa: CASSPTTGAKLFF; cdr3_nt: TGTGCCAGTAGTCCAACGACAGGGGCTAAACTGTTTTTT
v_call: TRBV10-3; clone_size: .; d_call: TRBD2; j_call: TRBJ2-1; cdr3_aa: CAISEGLAGNNEQFF; cdr3_nt: TGTGCCATCAGTGAGGGACTAGCGGGGAACAATGAGCAGTTCTTC
v_call: TRBV27; clone_size: .; d_call: .; j_call: TRBJ2-3; cdr3_aa: CASSAGLATDTQYF; cdr3_nt: TGTGCCAGCAGTGCGGGACTGGCCACAGATACGCAGTATTTT
v_call: TRBV5-1; clone_size: .; d_call: TRBD1; j_call: TRBJ1-2; cdr3_aa: CASSPYPTGTGFIYGYTF; cdr3_nt: TGCGCCAGCAGTCCCTACCCAACCGGGACAGGGTTCATTTATGGCTACACCTTC
v_call: TRBV11-1; clone_size: .; d_call: TRBD1; j_call: TRBJ1-6; cdr3_aa: CASSPDRGSYNSPLHF; cdr3_nt: TGTGCCAGCAGCCCGGACAGGGGATCCTATAATTCACCCCTCCACTTT
v_call: TRBV5-1; clone_size: .; d_call: TRBD2; j_call: TRBJ2-5; cdr3_aa: CASSPLVSGGEETQYF; cdr3_nt: TGCGCCAGCAGCCCTCTAGTGAGCGGGGGAGAAGAGACCCAGTACTTC
v_call: TRBV2; clone_size: .; d_call: .; j_call: TRBJ1-6; cdr3_aa: CASSEQGSPLHF; cdr3_nt: TGTGCCAGCAGTGAACAGGGCTCACCCCTCCACTTT
v_call: TRBV3-1/TRBV3-2; clone_size: .; d_call: TRBD1; j_call: TRBJ1-2; cdr3_aa: CASSQVTGHGGYTF; cdr3_nt: TGTGCCAGCAGCCAGGTGACAGGGCATGGTGGCTACACCTTC
v_call: TRBV2; clone_size: .; d_call: .; j_call: TRBJ2-5; cdr3_aa: CASSAGRVQETQYF; cdr3_nt: TGTGCCAGCAGCGCCGGGCGGGTCCAAGAGACCCAGTACTTC
v_call: TRBV19; clone_size: .; d_call: .; j_call: TRBJ2-4; cdr3_aa: CASSIGAENIQYF; cdr3_nt: TGTGCCAGTAGTATTGGGGCCGAAAACATTCAGTACTTC
v_call: TRBV7-3; clone_size: .; d_call: .; j_call: TRBJ2-2; cdr3_aa: CASSTMGAPATGELFF; cdr3_nt: TGTGCCAGCAGTACTATGGGGGCCCCTGCCACCGGGGAGCTGTTTTTT
v_call: TRBV6-6; clone_size: .; d_call: TRBD2; j_call: TRBJ2-5; cdr3_aa: CASRLAGGSQETQYF; cdr3_nt: TGTGCCAGCAGGCTAGCGGGGGGGAGCCAAGAGACCCAGTACTTC
v_call: TRBV6-6; clone_size: .; d_call: .; j_call: TRBJ1-3; cdr3_aa: CASLPSAGNTIYF; cdr3_nt: TGTGCCAGCCTCCCCTCAGCTGGAAACACCATATATTTT
v_call: TRBV19; clone_size: .; d_call: TRBD1; j_call: TRBJ1-6; cdr3_aa: CASSWGQGLPLHF; cdr3_nt: TGTGCCAGTAGTTGGGGACAGGGTTTACCCCTCCACTTT
v_call: TRBV16; clone_size: .; d_call: TRBD1; j_call: TRBJ1-4; cdr3_aa: CASSQLDRGGANEKLFF; cdr3_nt: TGTGCCAGCAGCCAACTCGACAGGGGAGGAGCTAATGAAAAACTGTTTTTT
v_call: TRBV3-1/TRBV3-2; clone_size: .; d_call: TRBD1; j_call: TRBJ1-4; cdr3_aa: CASSEGTPTGQGGEKLFF; cdr3_nt: TGTGCCAGCAGCGAAGGTACCCCCACGGGACAGGGGGGTGAAAAACTGTTTTTT
v_call: TRBV7-9; clone_size: .; d_call: TRBD1; j_call: TRBJ1-1; cdr3_aa: CASTPTGALNTEAFF; cdr3_nt: TGTGCCAGCACCCCCACAGGGGCTTTGAACACTGAAGCTTTCTTT
v_call: TRBV10-3; clone_size: .; d_call: .; j_call: TRBJ1-2; cdr3_aa: CAISPAGSDGYTF; cdr3_nt: TGTGCCATCAGTCCCGCGGGCTCCGATGGCTACACCTTC
v_call: TRBV7-9; clone_size: .; d_call: .; j_call: TRBJ1-2; cdr3_aa: CASTYFPRRGLKNYGYTF; cdr3_nt: TGTGCCAGCACCTATTTCCCCCGTCGGGGACTTAAAAACTATGGCTACACCTTC
v_call: TRBV19; clone_size: .; d_call: .; j_call: TRBJ1-3; cdr3_aa: CASTLQGPSGNTIYF; cdr3_nt: TGTGCCAGTACCCTACAGGGCCCCTCTGGAAACACCATATATTTT
v_call: TRBV19; clone_size: .; d_call: TRBD2; j_call: TRBJ2-3; cdr3_aa: CASSIGRGGLSTDTQYF; cdr3_nt: TGTGCCAGTAGTATCGGGCGGGGGGGCCTCTCCACAGATACGCAGTATTTT
v_call: TRBV29-1; clone_size: .; d_call: .; j_call: TRBJ1-1; cdr3_aa: CSVALTVADTEAFF; cdr3_nt: TGCAGCGTTGCCCTTACCGTAGCGGACACTGAAGCTTTCTTT
v_call: TRBV5-8; clone_size: .; d_call: .; j_call: TRBJ2-3; cdr3_aa: CASSFRGDTDTQYF; cdr3_nt: TGTGCCAGCAGCTTCAGGGGTGACACAGATACGCAGTATTTT
v_call: TRBV18; clone_size: .; d_call: .; j_call: TRBJ2-5; cdr3_aa: CASSPIAETQYF; cdr3_nt: TGTGCCAGCTCACCAATAGCGGAGACCCAGTACTTC
v_call: TRBV4-2; clone_size: .; d_call: TRBD1; j_call: TRBJ1-3; cdr3_aa: CASSQVTGAGNTIYF; cdr3_nt: TGTGCCAGCAGCCAAGTTACAGGGGCTGGAAACACCATATATTTT
v_call: TRBV2; clone_size: once; d_call: TRBD1; j_call: TRBJ2-7; cdr3_aa: CASSDGQGTPYEQYF; cdr3_nt: TGTGCCAGCAGTGACGGACAGGGGACTCCCTACGAGCAGTACTTC
v_call: TRBV18; clone_size: .; d_call: .; j_call: TRBJ2-5; cdr3_aa: CASSPPEGRETQYF; cdr3_nt: TGTGCCAGCTCACCACCGGAGGGCCGAGAGACCCAGTACTTC
v_call: TRBV3-1/TRBV3-2; clone_size: few; d_call: .; j_call: TRBJ1-2; cdr3_aa: CASSQASGLHGYTF; cdr3_nt: TGTGCCAGCAGCCAAGCCTCAGGTTTGCATGGCTACACCTTC
v_call: TRBV11-2; clone_size: once; d_call: TRBD2; j_call: TRBJ2-1; cdr3_aa: CASSRLAGEYNEQFF; cdr3_nt: TGTGCCAGCAGCCGACTAGCGGGGGAGTACAATGAGCAGTTCTTC
v_call: TRBV18; clone_size: .; d_call: TRBD1; j_call: TRBJ2-6; cdr3_aa: CASSPFSGTGNSGANVLTF; cdr3_nt: TGTGCCAGCTCACCATTTTCCGGGACAGGGAACTCTGGGGCCAACGTCCTGACTTTC
v_call: TRBV30; clone_size: .; d_call: .; j_call: TRBJ1-5; cdr3_aa: CAWSSGSNQPQHF; cdr3_nt: TGTGCCTGGAGCTCGGGGAGCAATCAGCCCCAGCATTTT
v_call: TRBV4-1; clone_size: .; d_call: TRBD2; j_call: TRBJ2-7; cdr3_aa: CASSQERPSGVYEQYF; cdr3_nt: TGCGCCAGCAGCCAAGAAAGGCCTAGCGGGGTCTACGAGCAGTACTTC
v_call: TRBV23-1; clone_size: few; d_call: .; j_call: TRBJ1-2; cdr3_aa: CASSQSRVPNYGYTF; cdr3_nt: TGCGCCAGCAGTCAATCGCGGGTCCCGAACTATGGCTACACCTTC
v_call: TRBV30; clone_size: once; d_call: .; j_call: TRBJ1-6; cdr3_aa: CAWGTEYRVSPLHF; cdr3_nt: TGTGCCTGGGGGACTGAGTATCGGGTTTCACCCCTCCACTTT
v_call: TRBV19; clone_size: .; d_call: .; j_call: TRBJ2-3; cdr3_aa: CASSLLGAGPEDTQYF; cdr3_nt: TGTGCCAGTAGTTTGCTTGGGGCAGGGCCCGAGGATACGCAGTATTTT
v_call: TRBV10-2; clone_size: .; d_call: TRBD1; j_call: TRBJ1-1; cdr3_aa: CASSFFGTGNTEAFF; cdr3_nt: TGCGCCAGCAGCTTTTTCGGGACAGGGAACACTGAAGCTTTCTTT
v_call: TRBV19; clone_size: .; d_call: .; j_call: TRBJ1-1; cdr3_aa: CASSRPKRGGMNTEAFF; cdr3_nt: TGTGCCAGTAGCCGGCCAAAGCGCGGGGGAATGAACACTGAAGCTTTCTTT